Following are 27 T cell receptor beta chains from one sample sequenced in a study of radiotherapy plus CTLA-4 blockade in lung cancer. This table comes from immunoSEQ multiplex PCR, and its TCRdb copy is limited to in-frame clones, with some not included. Here the sample spans 85,000 to 95,000 clones, 80% to 85% being singletons. Here the sequenced sample was peripheral blood, taken from a patient treated with radiotherapy plus ipilimumab. These receptors came from a human donor with non-small cell lung cancer that progressed on radiotherapy plus ipilimumab.

The V and J genes are TRBV30 and TRBJ2-1; 7 nucleotides line up with TRBD1. Trimming took 3 bases from V and 4 from J; bases not matched to a gene: 15. The CDR3 sequence is 17 residues long. CDR1 GTSNPN and CDR2 SVGIG come from the germline V gene (reference sequence). The DNA for the CDR3 is TGTGCCTGGAGAGACACCCACACATGGACAGGATACAATGAGCAGTTCTTC. Amino acids: CAWRDTHTWTGYNEQFF.

The CDR3 DNA reads as TGTGCCAGTAGTATACTAGCGCCTACCTACGAGCAGTACTTC. It specifies CASSILAPTYEQYF. The J gene is TRBJ2-7, the V gene TRBV19; tentative D call: TRBD2 (6 bases). Trimming shortened V by 2 bases and J by 2 bases, and 10 bases separated the two germline ends. This CDR3 comprises 14 residues. Germline CDR1 reads LNHDA; CDR2 reads SQIVND (reference sequence).

J is TRBJ1-2 and V is TRBV6-5; 7 bases map to TRBD1. Trimming cost V 3 bases and J 5 bases; bases outside gene matches: 6. The CDR3 has 14 amino acids. Germline CDR1 and CDR2: MNHEY and SVGAGI. CDR3 bases: TGTGCCAGCAGTTATGGTGACAGGGCGTATGGCTACACCTTC. Residues: CASSYGDRAYGYTF.

The CDR3 nucleotides read TGTGCCAGTAGTATAAGGGGAGACTATAGCAATCAGCCCCAGCATTTT. It codes for CASSIRGDYSNQPQHF. This sequence joins TRBV19 and TRBJ1-5; weak D call: TRBD1 (5 bases). This CDR3 comprises 16 residues. The germline gives CDR1 LNHDA, CDR2 SQIVND (reference sequence). The ends were cut back, 2 bases at V and 0 bases at J, with 11 bases in the middle.

The J gene is TRBJ2-1, the V gene TRBV9, with TRBD2 matching over 10 bases. Unmatched junction bases numbered 7, after V lost 3 bases and J lost 4 bases. This CDR3 is built from 16 residues. Looked up from germline, CDR1 is SGDLS and CDR2 is YYNGEE. CDR3 sequence (DNA): TGTGCCAGCAGCGCGGCCGGGACTAGCGAGTACAATGAGCAGTTCTTC. It codes for CASSAAGTSEYNEQFF.

This clone was counted once. V gene TRBV6-1 combines with J gene TRBJ2-5; D gene ambiguous. The J call is doubtful: the DNA matches TRBJ2-7 better. This CDR3 comprises 13 residues. CDR1 and CDR2 (germline): MNHNS, SASEGT. The CDR3 sequence: CASSWEFAYEQYF. The CDR3 region has the DNA TGTGCCAGCAGTTGGGAATTCGCCTACGAGCAGTACTTC.

This clone was seen a few times. The V gene is TRBV10-3, the J gene TRBJ1-1; D may be TRBD1 (5 bases). This CDR3 has 13 amino acids. Trimming shortened V by 6 bases and J by 1 base, and 9 bases separated the two germline ends. The germline CDR1 and CDR2 sequences are ENHRY and SYGVKD. CDR3 in amino acids: CAIRGDRNTEAFF. For the CDR3, the DNA is TGTGCCATCAGGGGTGACAGGAACACTGAAGCTTTCTTT.

This chain joins TRBV6-1 and TRBJ1-2; no definite D call. Germline V gene data show CDR1 as MNHNS and CDR2 as SASEGT. The CDR3 runs 13 residues. Trimming cost V 4 bases and J 3 bases, with 9 bases left between them. The CDR3 region is CASSVNRDYGYTF. DNA for the CDR3: TGTGCCAGCAGTGTTAACAGAGACTATGGCTACACCTTC.

The rearrangement joins TRBV19 to TRBJ2-3; TRBD1 might be the D (6 bases). With 2 bases removed from V and 4 bases from J, the gap between germline ends came to 19 bases. Germline V CDR1 and CDR2: LNHDA, SQIVND (reference sequence). This CDR3 has 17 amino acids. The DNA for the CDR3 is TGTGCCAGTAGTATATTTGCCGCCATACCAGGGGCAGATACGCAGTATTTT. This codes for CASSIFAAIPGADTQYF.

The chain couples TRBV7-9 to TRBJ2-1; D is undetermined. Deletions cut 5 bases from V and 7 bases from J, with 18 bases between. The CDR3 has 15 amino acids. Looked up from germline, CDR1 is SEHNR and CDR2 is FQNEAQ (reference sequence). CDR3 loop: CASSAFTAFTNEQFF. The CDR3 bases are TGTGCCAGCAGCGCCTTTACAGCGTTTACAAATGAGCAGTTCTTC.

This clone showed up just once. The V and J genes are TRBV6-5 and TRBJ1-1; D unclear. Trimming removed 7 bases at V and 0 bases at J, with 9 bases between. The V gene's germline CDR1 is MNHEY and CDR2 SVGAGI. The CDR3 is made up of 13 amino acids. As DNA, the CDR3 is TGTGCCAGCAAGCGCAGCATGAACACTGAAGCTTTCTTT. Translating it yields CASKRSMNTEAFF.

V is TRBV5-1 and J is TRBJ1-4; no clear D. Germline CDR1 reads SGHRS; CDR2 reads YFSETQ. V lost 2 bases and J 4 bases, leaving 12 bases between the germline ends. The CDR3 spans 15 residues. The CDR3 sequence is CASSFTGQFNEKLFF. The CDR3 nucleotides are TGCGCCAGCAGCTTTACGGGCCAGTTTAATGAAAAACTGTTTTTT.

This chain connects TRBV2 to TRBJ1-5; D is ambiguous. The CDR3 covers 13 residues. CDR1 SNHLY and CDR2 FYNNEI come from the germline V gene. Trimming stripped 7 bases from V and 2 bases from J, with 9 bases between. CDR3 sequence reads: CASNVDGNQPQHF. The CDR3 bases are TGTGCCAGCAATGTGGATGGCAATCAGCCCCAGCATTTT. Complete variable domain (other parts from reference TRBV2 and TRBJ1-5): EPEVTQTPSHQVTQMGQEVILRCVPISNHLYFYWYRQILGQKVEFLVSFYNNEISEKSEIFDDQFSVERPDGSNFTLKIRSTKLEDSAMYFCASNVDGNQPQHFGDGTRLSIL.

This clone has a handful of counts. The conserved phenylalanine or tryptophan normally closing the CDR3 is absent here, so this likely arose from a read error. Because the CDR3's place on the DNA is in doubt, the DNA is left out and the CDR3 is given as listed by TCRdb. This sequence joins TRBV3-1 (or the pseudogene TRBV3-2) and TRBJ1-1. The CDR3 numbers 8 amino acids, ends counted. Germline CDR1 and CDR2: LGHDT and YNNKEL (reference sequence). The CDR3 here is CASSGRGA.

The chain employs TRBV6-5 and TRBJ1-4; D possibly corresponds to TRBD1 (5 bases). The V end was cut by 2 bases, the J end by 4 bases, with 8 bases between. This CDR3 is 14 amino acids long. The germline gives CDR1 MNHEY, CDR2 SVGAGI. This chain's CDR3 is CASSYGGGNEKLFF. In nucleotides, the CDR3 is TGTGCCAGCAGTTACGGGGGGGGTAATGAAAAACTGTTTTTT.

This clone was seen a single time. The rearrangement links TRBV5-6 to TRBJ1-2; possible D gene TRBD1, 5 bases. Germline values: CDR1 SGHDT, CDR2 YYEEEE. The ends were cut back, 3 bases at V and 6 bases at J, with 15 bases in the middle. The CDR3 contains 14 residues. CDR3 protein: CASSSRGRVHGYTF. DNA of the CDR3: TGTGCCAGCAGCTCCCGGGGCAGGGTACATGGCTACACCTTC. Complete variable domain (other parts from reference TRBV5-6 and TRBJ1-2): DAGVTQSPTHLIKTRGQQVTLRCSPKSGHDTVSWYQQALGQGPQFIFQYYEEEERQRGNFPDRFSGHQFPNYSSELNVNALLLGDSALYLCASSSRGRVHGYTFGSGTRLTVV.

As to this clone: A much more abundant neighbour one base away suggests this may be a read error. The CDR3 region has the DNA TGTGCCCGGAGAGGAGCGGGAGACGCAGATACGCAGTATTTT. Translating it yields CARRGAGDADTQYF. The gene calls are TRBV30 and TRBJ2-3; 8 positions match TRBD2. The CDR3 has 14 amino acids. Germline-derived CDR1 and CDR2 are GTSNPN and SVGIG (reference sequence).

This clone showed up just once. V gene TRBV5-6 combines with J gene TRBJ1-1; D is perhaps TRBD1 (6 bases). Trimming took off 0 bases at V and 4 bases at J, with 19 bases between the two ends. Germline V gives CDR1 SGHDT, CDR2 YYEEEE. The CDR3 sequence is 17 residues long. CDR3 in DNA: TGTGCCAGCAGCTTGGCGGGGGGCGCGGTCCATCGCACTGAAGCTTTCTTT. Amino acid sequence: CASSLAGGAVHRTEAFF.

The V and J genes are TRBV6-1 and TRBJ1-5; 7 bases are shared with TRBD1. The CDR3 is 13 residues long. The germline V gene encodes CDR1 MNHNS and CDR2 SASEGT. The V and J ends lost 6 bases and 4 bases, in that order; junction bases with no gene match: 3. The CDR3 protein is CASRPGQNQPQHF. The CDR3 region has the DNA TGTGCCAGCAGGCCGGGACAGAATCAGCCCCAGCATTTT.

The rearrangement uses TRBV28 and TRBJ2-3; 7 nucleotides line up with TRBD1. CDR1 is MDHEN, CDR2 SYDVKM, per germline. There are 13 residues in the CDR3. Losses at the gene ends were 1 base for V and 9 bases for J; bases not matched to a gene: 4. The CDR3 region has the DNA TGTGCCAGCAGTTTATCTAAGGACAGGACGCAGTATTTT. The encoded protein is CASSLSKDRTQYF.

The rearrangement links TRBV4-1 to TRBJ2-1; 9 bases match TRBD2. CDR1 MGHRA and CDR2 YSYEKL come from the germline V gene. Unmatched junction bases numbered 3, after V lost 1 base and J lost 2 bases. The CDR3 spans 16 residues. The CDR3 reads CASSQGLAETYNEQFF. The CDR3 DNA reads as TGCGCCAGCAGCCAAGGACTAGCGGAGACCTACAATGAGCAGTTCTTC.

The chain combines TRBV5-8 with TRBJ1-5, with D maybe TRBD1 (6 bases). The germline V gene has CDR1 SGHTS and CDR2 YDEGEE. The V end lost 2 bases, the J end lost 5 bases, and 8 bases lay between the germline ends. This CDR3 comprises 13 residues. The CDR3 DNA sequence: TGTGCCAGCAGCTTCTCAGGGGATCAGCCCCAGCATTTT. Its translation is CASSFSGDQPQHF.

The chain combines TRBV19 with TRBJ1-1, with D uncertain. V dropped 3 bases and J dropped 1 base, with 6 bases sitting between them. CDR1 is LNHDA, CDR2 SQIVND, per germline (reference sequence). This CDR3 is 13 amino acids long. CDR3 sequence (DNA): TGTGCCAGTAGTATTCGCGGGAACACTGAAGCTTTCTTT. Translating it yields CASSIRGNTEAFF.

Only a few counts were recorded for this clone. This sample also contains other DNA sequences that code for the same CDR3. CDR3 in DNA: TGTGCCAGCTCTACATCGGGCGGATACGAGCAGTACGTC. Its translation: CASSTSGGYEQYV. The V call is TRBV19, the J call TRBJ2-7; D gene unclear. CDR1 LNHDA and CDR2 SQIVND come from the germline V gene (reference sequence). The V and J ends lost 9 bases and 4 bases respectively, with 16 bases between them. The CDR3 sequence is 13 residues long.

The rearrangement links TRBV30 to TRBJ1-2; unclear D gene. Germline V lookup: CDR1 GTSNPN, CDR2 SVGIG (reference sequence). V shed 0 bases and J shed 5 bases, with 10 bases lying between them. The CDR3 runs 13 residues. The DNA of the CDR3 is TGTGCCTGGAGTGTCAGTGGGGAGTATGGCTACACCTTC. Protein sequence: CAWSVSGEYGYTF.

Of note for this clone: One junction end disagrees with the germline gene, perhaps due to a read error. The rearrangement links TRBV25-1 to TRBJ1-2; D unclear. The CDR3 totals 13 residues. The germline CDR1 and CDR2 sequences are MGHDK and SYGVNS. The CDR3 DNA sequence: TGTGCCAGCAGTGCTGGGTCTAACTATGGCCACACCTTC. Translating gives CASSAGSNYGHTF.

This chain connects TRBV18 to TRBJ1-5; D possibly corresponds to TRBD1 (6 bases). Germline V CDR1 and CDR2: KGHSH, LQKENI. The CDR3 consists of 15 residues. V lost 2 bases to trimming and J lost 6 bases, with 14 bases between them. DNA for the CDR3: TGTGCCAGCTCACCAGGGGGGGGCGGGATTCAGCCCCAGCATTTT. Protein product: CASSPGGGGIQPQHF.